This record looks at one T cell receptor (beta chain) sequence and its context. Its antigen is undetermined. This sample was taken from a study of regulatory T cells in long-lasting Graves disease. Study-wide points: Having only a small sample size may have limited accuracy. Those with persistent disease had in common more public clonotypes (2,741) than new patients (approximately 890).

CDR3-region Arm-PCR and iRepertoire HTBI primers produced the TCR beta libraries. TCRdb re-called the multiplex PCR reads through MiXCR, storing one row per CDR3 protein. The sample includes hundreds of thousands of distinct CDR3 sequences, 15% to 20% seen only once; the top ten take roughly 35%. Time point reported: newly diagnosed GD, antithyroid drugs for less than 3 months. There was RNA extracted from PBMCs, and the TCR library was made from it. The TCR comes from a female donor with Graves disease. The sequenced sample was peripheral blood mononuclear cells (PBMCs), obtained at new diagnosis, from a patient treated with antithyroid drugs.

The CDR3 DNA reads TGTGCCAGCAGCCGGAGTCCCGGGGAGCTGTTTTTT. Its translation: CASSRSPGELFF. The J gene is TRBJ2-2, the V gene TRBV28; no clear D. This CDR3 has 12 amino acids. CDR1 is MDHEN and CDR2 is SYDVKM in the germline V gene. Trimming cost V 6 bases and J 6 bases, with 8 bases left between them.